Listed below are T cell receptor beta chains from one sample, sequenced in a study of control samples from healthy donors and cancer patients. TCRdb keeps only in-frame clones here, not all; method: immunoSEQ multiplex PCR. In the table there are some 110,000 clones, 88% of which are singletons. The sequenced sample consisted of blood. The receptors were sampled from an older woman in good health. Each CDR3 is given with its conserved first and last residue. The D gene is left open where the match is weak. The size entry is marked missing in some rows and otherwise reads once, few, many or a size class.

J | size | D | V | DNA | CDR3
TRBJ2-5 | NA | NA | TRBV7-3 | TGTGCCAGCAGCATGTCACACCAAGAGACCCAGTACTTC | CASSMSHQETQYF
TRBJ1-2 | NA | TRBD1 | TRBV19 | TGTGCCAGTAGTATGACAGGGGGCGATTCATATGGCTACACCTTC | CASSMTGGDSYGYTF
TRBJ1-3 | once | NA | TRBV10-3 | TGTGCCATCAGGGACAAATCGGCCCTAACGGCTGGAAACACCATATATTTT | CAIRDKSALTAGNTIYF
TRBJ2-3 | NA | NA | TRBV19 | TGTGCCAGTAGTAACCAACTACACACAGATACGCAGTATTTT | CASSNQLHTDTQYF
TRBJ2-7 | NA | NA | TRBV21-1 | TGTGCCATCCCTGGGGGGAACTACGAGCAGTACTTC | CAIPGGNYEQYF
TRBJ1-5 | NA | TRBD1 | TRBV24-1 | TGTGCCACCAAGAACGACAGGGGAGGAAATCAGCCCCAGCATTTT | CATKNDRGGNQPQHF
TRBJ2-5 | NA | NA | TRBV18 | TGTGCCAGCTCAAACATGGGGGGGCGGGAGACCCAGTACTTC | CASSNMGGRETQYF
TRBJ1-2 | NA | NA | TRBV5-1 | TGCGCCAGCAGCTTCCCAGGGGCCCTTAACTATGGCTACACCTTC | CASSFPGALNYGYTF
TRBJ1-3 | NA | NA | TRBV5-4 | TGTGCCAGCAGCTTGACAGGGGGAAACACCATATATTTT | CASSLTGGNTIYF
TRBJ2-7 | once | NA | TRBV5-5 | TGTGCCAGCAGCTTGAGGAGTTTGGGGAACGAGCAGTACTTC | CASSLRSLGNEQYF
TRBJ1-2 | few | NA | TRBV6-6 | TGTGCCAGCGGGGGGGGGAATCACTACACCTTC | CASGGGNHYTF
TRBJ2-7 | once | NA | TRBV21-1 | TGTGCCAGCACTTCGGGGGGGGCCTACGAGCAGTACTTC | CASTSGGAYEQYF
TRBJ2-2 | NA | NA | TRBV24-1 | TGTGCCACCAGTGATCCTCTCGGGAGCCGGGAGCTGTTTTTT | CATSDPLGSRELFF
TRBJ1-5 | NA | NA | TRBV9 | TGTGCCAGCAGCGTAGGGTCGGGGCAGGGCAATCAGCCCCAGCATTTT | CASSVGSGQGNQPQHF
TRBJ2-3 | NA | NA | TRBV7-2 | TGTGCCAGCAGCTTAGAAAGGGTAGCTGCAGATACGCAGTATTTT | CASSLERVAADTQYF
TRBJ1-4 | NA | NA | TRBV10-2 | TGCGCCAGCAAGCCCGGCGGGGTTACCGAAAAACTGTTTTTT | CASKPGGVTEKLFF
TRBJ1-1 | NA | TRBD1 | TRBV6-5 | TGTGCCAGTGGACAGGGATGGGACACTGAAGCTTTCTTT | CASGQGWDTEAFF
TRBJ1-1 | NA | NA | TRBV3-1/TRBV3-2 | TGTGCCAGCAGCCGAGGGGAGAGAGAAGCTTTCTTT | CASSRGEREAFF
TRBJ2-1 | NA | TRBD2 | TRBV9 | TGTGCCAGCAGCCGAGATCCAACTAGCGGCGTTAGCTCCTACAATGAGCAGTTCTTC | CASSRDPTSGVSSYNEQFF
TRBJ2-1 | NA | NA | TRBV4-2 | TGTGCCAGCAGCCAAGATCAGGGGGAGGCTGAGCAGTTCTTC | CASSQDQGEAEQFF
TRBJ2-5 | NA | TRBD1 | TRBV25-1 | TGTGCCAGCAGTGGGGGCTACCGGGACAGGGATGAGACCCAGTACTTC | CASSGGYRDRDETQYF
TRBJ2-5 | NA | TRBD2 | TRBV7-9 | TGTGCCAGCACGGGAGGAGGGACGAAGGAGACCCAGTACTTC | CASTGGGTKETQYF
TRBJ1-1 | NA | TRBD1 | TRBV5-4 | TGTGCCAGCAGCCGGGACAGCATGAACACTGAAGCTTTCTTT | CASSRDSMNTEAFF
TRBJ2-3 | NA | TRBD2 | TRBV4-1 | TGCGCCAGCAGAAGGACTAGCGGGCGCACAGATACGCAGTATTTT | CASRRTSGRTDTQYF
TRBJ1-1 | NA | NA | TRBV2 | TGTGCCGGCCAGGAGACTTATGAAGCTTTCTTT | CAGQETYEAFF
TRBJ1-1 | NA | NA | TRBV6-6 | TGTGCCAGCAGTTACTCGAGTCCGGGGAGGAACACTGAAGCTTTCTTT | CASSYSSPGRNTEAFF
TRBJ2-2 | NA | NA | TRBV19 | TGTGCCAGTAGTATGCTCTCTAACACCGGGGAGCTGTTTTTT | CASSMLSNTGELFF
TRBJ1-3 | NA | NA | TRBV4-1 | TGCGCCAGCAGCCAAGACAGGGGCTACTCTGGAAACACCATATATTTT | CASSQDRGYSGNTIYF